Shown below are 30 T cell receptor beta chains from a single sample sequenced in a study of control samples from healthy donors and cancer patients. The protocol was immunoSEQ multiplex PCR, while the TCRdb copy is restricted to in-frame clones and leaves out a portion. The sample lists some 140,000 clones, roughly 92% seen once, with around 11% in the top ten. Source material: blood. These receptors were taken from a man aged 25-45 years in good health.

The chain is built from TRBV4-3 and TRBJ2-5, with 7 bases aligning to TRBD1. CDR3 length: 15 amino acids. The ends lost 3 bases at V and 6 bases at J; junction bases unmatched: 10. CDR1 and CDR2 from the germline V gene are LGHNA and YSLEER. The CDR3 is CASSQLQGPGKTQYF. In DNA, the CDR3 is TGCGCCAGCAGCCAGTTACAGGGGCCCGGGAAGACCCAGTACTTC.

In its sample, this clone was seen once. The V call is TRBV30, the J call TRBJ1-2, with D possibly TRBD1 on 6 matching bases. With 2 bases removed from V and 6 bases from J, the gap between germline ends came to 13 bases. The CDR3 contains 13 residues. Germline assignment: CDR1 GTSNPN and CDR2 SVGIG (reference sequence). CDR3 sequence (DNA): TGTGCCTGGAGTTTTTCGGACAGTAATGGCTACACCTTC. Translated: CAWSFSDSNGYTF.

The chain carries TRBV2 and TRBJ1-5; D is uncertain. V was cut by 2 bases and J by 4 bases, with 9 bases left in between. The germline V gene encodes CDR1 SNHLY and CDR2 FYNNEI. The CDR3 spans 14 residues. The CDR3: CASSEIAENQPQHF. CDR3 coding DNA: TGTGCCAGCAGTGAAATAGCAGAAAATCAGCCCCAGCATTTT.

V usage is TRBV4-1 and J usage is TRBJ1-3; no definite D call. Germline V lookup: CDR1 MGHRA, CDR2 YSYEKL. Trimming left V 0 bases short and J 3 bases short, with 6 bases between. The CDR3 is 14 amino acids. In DNA form, the CDR3 reads TGCGCCAGCAGCCAAGAACGAGGTGGAAACACCATATATTTT. Its protein product is CASSQERGGNTIYF.

This sequence joins TRBV5-1 and TRBJ2-2, with D possibly being TRBD2 (5 bases). Per the germline V gene, CDR1 is SGHRS and CDR2 is YFSETQ. The CDR3 length is 15 residues. V was pared by 2 bases and J by 6 bases, with 14 bases between. The CDR3 spells CASSFREPSAGELFF. In DNA, the CDR3 is TGCGCCAGCAGCTTTCGGGAACCTTCGGCCGGGGAGCTGTTTTTT.

The CDR3 DNA reads as TGTGCCAGTAGAATACAGGGGGCGAACACTGAAGCTTTCTTT. Its translation: CASRIQGANTEAFF. The chain joins TRBV19 to TRBJ1-1; 9 bases map to TRBD1. This CDR3 is 14 amino acids long. V lost 6 bases to trimming and J lost 1 base; unmatched junction nucleotides: 3. Germline values: CDR1 LNHDA, CDR2 SQIVND (reference sequence).

The rearrangement uses TRBV28 and TRBJ2-1; 13 bases line up with TRBD2. Germline values: CDR1 MDHEN, CDR2 SYDVKM. The CDR3 totals 16 residues. The J segment lost 7 bases and the V segment lost 5 bases, leaving 8 bases of the junction unmatched. The CDR3 loop reads CASSEYTSGRANEQFF. The CDR3 DNA is TGTGCCAGCAGTGAGTATACTAGCGGGAGGGCGAATGAGCAGTTCTTC.

The CDR3 coding sequence is TGCGCCAGCAGCCTATCCGGTGGCGGCAATGAGCAGTTCTTC. Translation gives CASSLSGGGNEQFF. V usage is TRBV4-3 and J usage is TRBJ2-1; D remains unclear. The germline V gene has CDR1 LGHNA and CDR2 YSLEER. Trimming left V 4 bases short and J 6 bases short, with 13 bases between. CDR3 length equals 14 residues.

The rearrangement uses TRBV28 and TRBJ2-3; 9 bases match TRBD2. Losses at the gene ends were 7 bases for V and 2 bases for J; bases not matched to a gene: 16. Germline lookup yields CDR1 MDHEN and CDR2 SYDVKM. CDR3 length: 18 residues. The CDR3 sequence: CASTEGGSGSKFTDTQYF. CDR3 nucleotide sequence: TGTGCCAGCACCGAAGGGGGTAGCGGGAGTAAATTCACAGATACGCAGTATTTT.

This chain joins TRBV30 and TRBJ2-1, with 7 bases identical to TRBD2. This CDR3 contains 15 residues. V was clipped by 0 bases and J by 6 bases; unmatched bases: 8. Germline V CDR1 and CDR2: GTSNPN, SVGIG (reference sequence). CDR3 nucleotides: TGTGCCTGGAGTGTACTGGGACTAAGGTTCAATGAGCAGTTCTTC. It specifies CAWSVLGLRFNEQFF.

J is TRBJ2-1 and V is TRBV4-2; 10 positions match TRBD2. In germline, CDR1 is LGHNA, CDR2 YNFKEQ. The CDR3 is 16 amino acids. Trimming removed 1 base from V and 3 bases from J; junction bases left unmatched: 3. CDR3 region: CASSQGASGSYNEQFF. DNA for the CDR3: TGTGCCAGCAGCCAAGGAGCTAGCGGGAGCTACAATGAGCAGTTCTTC.

This rearrangement joins TRBV28 to TRBJ1-5; no firm D call. V lost 4 bases to trimming and J lost 6 bases, with 13 bases between them. Germline-derived CDR1 and CDR2 are MDHEN and SYDVKM. CDR3 length: 14 residues. The CDR3 loop is CASSSPSLSQPQHF. The DNA of the CDR3 is TGTGCCAGCAGTTCCCCCTCCTTGAGTCAGCCCCAGCATTTT.

V gene TRBV5-8 combines with J gene TRBJ2-7, with a weak D call TRBD1 (6 bases). Germline CDR1 is SGHTS and CDR2 is YDEGEE. The V end was cut by 2 bases, the J end by 7 bases, with 19 bases between. The CDR3 is 15 amino acids. CDR3 nucleotides: TGTGCCAGCAGCTTACGATTCAGGGGATTAGGGGAGCAGTACTTC. This encodes CASSLRFRGLGEQYF.

The chain recombines TRBV5-4 with TRBJ1-5, with D perhaps TRBD1 (5 bases). Germline V lookup: CDR1 SGHNT, CDR2 YYREEE (reference sequence). Trimming removed 0 bases from V and 6 bases from J, with 22 bases in between. CDR3 length: 18 residues. Here the CDR3 DNA reads TGTGCCAGCAGCTTGGCCCATCGTACCGGGACGTCGATTCAGCCCCAGCATTTT. Amino acids: CASSLAHRTGTSIQPQHF.

The chain links TRBV5-8 to TRBJ2-1; D remains ambiguous. The germline CDR1 and CDR2 sequences are SGHTS and YDEGEE. This CDR3 has 15 residues. The germline V and J ends were trimmed by 4 bases and 0 bases, with 11 bases remaining between them. CDR3 coding DNA: TGTGCCAGCAGCGGCCTAGTAAGCTCCTACAATGAGCAGTTCTTC. This encodes CASSGLVSSYNEQFF. The variable domain in full, completed from reference TRBV5-8 and TRBJ2-1, reads EAGVTQSPTHLIKTRGQQATLRCSPISGHTSVYWYQQALGLGLQFLLWYDEGEERNRGNFPPRFSGRQFPNYSSELNVNALELEDSALYLCASSGLVSSYNEQFFGPGTRLTVL.

The table lists this clone with a count of one. The chain employs TRBV28 and TRBJ2-7, with D tentatively TRBD2 (5 bases). The CDR3 length is 15 residues. V lost 6 bases to trimming and J lost 5 bases, with 20 bases between them. The germline gives CDR1 MDHEN, CDR2 SYDVKM. The chain's CDR3 is CASSPIKGVINEQYF. The CDR3 nucleotides are TGTGCCAGCAGCCCCATCAAGGGAGTTATCAACGAGCAGTACTTC.

CDR3 amino acids: CSAYQETQYF. The CDR3 DNA reads TGCAGTGCTTACCAAGAGACCCAGTACTTC. V is TRBV20-1 and J is TRBJ2-5; D not resolved. The CDR3 is 10 amino acids. V gave up 5 bases and J gave up 0 bases, with 1 base separating them. Germline V lookup: CDR1 DFQATT, CDR2 SNEGSKA (reference sequence).

There are a few counts of this clone. The chain is built from TRBV19 and TRBJ1-1, with D perhaps TRBD1 (5 bases). V dropped 3 bases and J dropped 1 base, with 12 bases sitting between them. The CDR3 spans 15 residues. Germline CDR1 and CDR2: LNHDA and SQIVND (reference sequence). CDR3 DNA sequence: TGTGCCAGTAGTATCCCGGGACGGCCGAACACTGAAGCTTTCTTT. It translates to CASSIPGRPNTEAFF.

This sequence joins TRBV11-2 and TRBJ1-1; D uncertain. Trimming pared 3 bases from V and 4 bases from J, leaving 6 bases between. Germline values: CDR1 SGHAT, CDR2 FQNNGV. The CDR3 runs to 12 residues. The CDR3: CASSFSGTEAFF. CDR3 nucleotide sequence: TGTGCCAGCAGCTTCAGCGGCACTGAAGCTTTCTTT.

The chain recombines TRBV28 with TRBJ2-5; tentatively, D is TRBD1 (5 bases). V lost 5 bases and J 7 bases, leaving 8 bases between the germline ends. The length of the CDR3 is 11 residues. Germline CDR1 is MDHEN and CDR2 is SYDVKM. DNA of the CDR3: TGTGCCAGCAGTATCACAGGGACCCAGTACTTC. Its translation: CASSITGTQYF.

This chain connects TRBV7-9 to TRBJ2-1, with D hard to call. Deletions cut 2 bases from V and 5 bases from J, with 10 bases between. The CDR3 is 14 amino acids. Germline V gene lookup returns CDR1 SEHNR and CDR2 FQNEAQ (reference sequence). CDR3 in DNA: TGTGCCAGCAGCTTACTTAGACTTAACAATGAGCAGTTCTTC. Its protein product is CASSLLRLNNEQFF.

The CDR3 is CASSLPPFRDSNQPQHF. CDR3 sequence (DNA): TGTGCCAGCAGTTTACCCCCGTTCAGGGATAGCAATCAGCCCCAGCATTTT. The chain carries TRBV28 and TRBJ1-5; tentative D call: TRBD1 (5 bases). This CDR3 contains 17 residues. Germline values: CDR1 MDHEN, CDR2 SYDVKM. V was pared by 2 bases and J by 0 bases, with 14 bases between.

The CDR3 coding sequence is TGTGCCAGCAGTTTAAGGACACTGAATTCACCCCTCCACTTT. It is translated as CASSLRTLNSPLHF. The chain links TRBV28 to TRBJ1-6, with D perhaps matching TRBD1 (5 bases). The germline CDR1 and CDR2 sequences are MDHEN and SYDVKM. The CDR3 loop spans 14 amino acids. Trimming pared 2 bases from V and 7 bases from J, leaving 9 bases between.

This rearrangement joins TRBV28 to TRBJ1-1, with D tentatively TRBD1 (5 bases). V was shortened by 10 bases and J by 6 bases, with 21 bases between the two germline ends. The germline CDR1 and CDR2 sequences are MDHEN and SYDVKM. There are 14 residues in the CDR3. Here the CDR3 reads CAIRVGGNRAEAFF. The DNA of the CDR3 is TGTGCCATCAGAGTTGGGGGAAATCGAGCTGAAGCTTTCTTT.

The V call is TRBV7-6, the J call TRBJ2-1; D possibly uses TRBD1 or TRBD2 (5 bases each). The germline V gene has CDR1 SGHVS and CDR2 FNYEAQ. CDR3 length: 16 amino acids. Trimming removed 1 base from V and 7 bases from J, with 17 bases in between. DNA for the CDR3: TGTGCCAGCAGCTTAGGGCCGGGACCTTCGAGAAATGAGCAGTTCTTC. This encodes CASSLGPGPSRNEQFF.

The chain recombines TRBV7-2 with TRBJ2-7, with 8 bases fitting TRBD2. V lost 5 bases and J lost 2; bases outside the gene matches: 8. The CDR3 totals 15 residues. Germline V lookup: CDR1 SGHTA, CDR2 FQGNSA. The DNA for the CDR3 is TGTGCCAGCAGCCAAACTAGCGGAACCCCCTACGAGCAGTACTTC. Its protein is CASSQTSGTPYEQYF.

About this clone: The junction departs from germline at one end; a sequencing error may be responsible. The V and J genes are TRBV20-1 and TRBJ1-1; D is perhaps TRBD1 (5 bases). This CDR3 has 10 amino acids. Germline V gene lookup returns CDR1 DFQATT and CDR2 SNEGSKA (reference sequence). DNA for the CDR3: TGCAGTTCTAAGAGGGGAAGTCCGATCTTT. Translated, it gives CSSKRGSPIF.

The chain combines TRBV2 with TRBJ1-6; the D is unclear. The CDR3 is made up of 13 amino acids. V shed 6 bases and J shed 10 bases, with 13 bases lying between them. Germline V lookup: CDR1 SNHLY, CDR2 FYNNEI. CDR3 protein: CASSDTPGSPLHF. In nucleotides, the CDR3 is TGTGCCAGCAGCGACACCCCGGGCTCACCCCTCCACTTT.

The chain joins TRBV3-1 (or the pseudogene TRBV3-2) to TRBJ2-3; no clear D. The germline V and J ends were trimmed by 4 bases and 6 bases, with 11 bases remaining between them. This CDR3 is built from 13 residues. Per the germline V gene, CDR1 is LGHDT and CDR2 is YNNKEL (reference sequence). For the CDR3, the DNA is TGTGCCAGCAGCCGTCGGGTATCTGATACGCAGTATTTT. Protein sequence: CASSRRVSDTQYF.

CDR3: CASSGTGDYEEQYF. CDR3 DNA sequence: TGTGCCAGCAGCGGGACGGGGGATTACGAAGAGCAGTACTTC. V gene TRBV7-9 combines with J gene TRBJ2-7; possibly TRBD2 for D (6 bases). The CDR3 covers 14 residues. Germline V gene lookup returns CDR1 SEHNR and CDR2 FQNEAQ (reference sequence). Trimming pared 5 bases from V and 7 bases from J, leaving 18 bases between. Full variable domain (remainder filled in from reference TRBV7-9 and TRBJ2-7): DTGVSQNPRHKITKRGQNVTFRCDPISEHNRLYWYRQTLGQGPEFLTYFQNEAQLEKSRLLSDRFSAERPKGSFSTLEIQRTEQGDSAMYLCASSGTGDYEEQYFGPGTRLTVT.